The 10 T cell receptor beta chains below were found in one sample sequenced in a study of vaccination effects on CD4 cells after COVID-19. In the ViraFEST assay, antigen-specific CD4+ clonotypes were identified by expansion after peptide-pool stimulation. With approximately ten days of culture completed, CD4+ T cells were isolated. Infection dated between March and December 2020, before the Alpha, Beta and Delta variants reached the United States. Two doses of either BNT162b2 or mRNA-1273 were given to each participant. The antigens of these receptors remain unknown. Data came from immunoSEQ multiplex PCR; TCRdb stores just in-frame clones and leaves some out. The sample carries 11,000 to 15,000 clones, approximately 78% recorded once. Sequenced material: CD4+ T cells from PBMCs cultured with HCoV-NL63 spike peptides, taken after COVID-19 vaccination. All receptors come from a human donor who had a prior SARS-CoV-2 infection.

The chain employs TRBV30 and TRBJ2-1, with 7 bases matching TRBD2. The CDR3 length is 15 residues. CDR1 and CDR2 (germline): GTSNPN, SVGIG (reference sequence). V lost 6 bases, J lost 6 bases, and 14 bases stayed unmatched. CDR3 sequence: CACLPAGLGANEQFF. The CDR3 coding sequence is TGTGCCTGTCTACCAGCGGGGCTAGGCGCCAATGAGCAGTTCTTC.

The chain employs TRBV7-2 and TRBJ2-3; 9 nucleotides agree with TRBD2. This CDR3 contains 16 residues. Per germline, CDR1 SGHTA and CDR2 FQGNSA. The J segment lost 8 bases and the V segment lost 7 bases, leaving 16 bases of the junction unmatched. The CDR3 sequence: CASTPEPRGGRGTQYF. CDR3 coding DNA: TGTGCCAGCACCCCCGAGCCGCGGGGGGGCCGAGGTACGCAGTATTTT.

This chain joins TRBV7-2 and TRBJ1-2; perhaps TRBD1 as D (5 bases). CDR1 SGHTA and CDR2 FQGNSA come from the germline V gene. CDR3 length: 13 residues. V lost 1 base to trimming and J lost 4 bases, with 7 bases between them. The CDR3 protein is CASSLGQSYGYTF. The CDR3 DNA sequence: TGTGCCAGCAGCTTAGGACAGAGCTATGGCTACACCTTC.

The gene calls are TRBV6-5 and TRBJ1-6, with D unclear. V was trimmed by 6 bases and J by 3 bases, leaving 6 bases between them. CDR3 length equals 13 residues. CDR1 is MNHEY and CDR2 is SVGAGI in the germline V gene. CDR3 amino acids: CASSQIYNSPLHF. The CDR3 bases are TGTGCCAGCAGCCAGATCTATAATTCACCCCTCCACTTT.

CDR3 in DNA: TGTGCCAGCAGGGGGCTGACCTACGAGCAGTACTTC. Translation: CASRGLTYEQYF. The chain links TRBV25-1 to TRBJ2-7, with D possibly being TRBD1 (5 bases). Trimming stripped 6 bases from V and 2 bases from J, with 8 bases between. This CDR3 region has 12 residues. Germline CDR1 and CDR2: MGHDK and SYGVNS.

The V and J genes are TRBV2 and TRBJ1-2; no definite D call. CDR3 length equals 13 residues. Per germline, CDR1 SNHLY and CDR2 FYNNEI. Trimming left V 7 bases short and J 3 bases short, with 12 bases between. This CDR3 reads CASTGRPYYGYTF. In nucleotides, the CDR3 is TGTGCCAGCACGGGCAGGCCATACTATGGCTACACCTTC.

CDR3 region: CASSYSARGVEQYF. The DNA of the CDR3 is TGTGCCAGCAGTTACTCGGCGCGGGGGGTGGAGCAGTACTTC. This chain joins TRBV6-5 and TRBJ2-7; TRBD2 matches 8 bases. The CDR3 contains 14 residues. V lost 0 bases and J lost 7; bases outside the gene matches: 5. Germline V gives CDR1 MNHEY, CDR2 SVGAGI.

The chain carries TRBV24-1 and TRBJ2-1, with TRBD2 matching over 13 bases. CDR1 is KGHDR and CDR2 is SFDVKD in the germline V gene. This CDR3 is 15 amino acids long. The ends lost 10 bases at V and 3 bases at J; junction bases unmatched: 5. CDR3 sequence: CATAGTSGIYNEQFF. CDR3 sequence (DNA): TGTGCCACTGCAGGGACTAGCGGGATCTACAATGAGCAGTTCTTC.

J is TRBJ1-2 and V is TRBV30; D is unclear. Germline V lookup: CDR1 GTSNPN, CDR2 SVGIG (reference sequence). Between the trimmed V and J ends, which lost 3 bases and 2 bases, there was a span of 4 bases. The CDR3 has 11 amino acids. The CDR3 protein is CAWSQNYGYTF. The CDR3 nucleotides are TGTGCCTGGAGCCAAAACTATGGCTACACCTTC.

This clone was counted between two and nine times. This chain uses TRBV5-1 with TRBJ2-5; no clear D gene. V was trimmed by 4 bases and J by 1 base, leaving 8 bases between them. This CDR3 has 13 amino acids. Germline V gene data show CDR1 as SGHRS and CDR2 as YFSETQ. CDR3 amino acids: CASSRARQETQYF. In nucleotides, the CDR3 is TGCGCCAGCAGCAGGGCCCGCCAAGAGACCCAGTACTTC.